Following are 8 T cell receptor beta chains from one sample sequenced in a study of blood T cell repertoires in COVID-19. Sequencing used immunoSEQ multiplex PCR; TCRdb keeps in-frame clones, though not all of them. The table records under 150,000 clones, roughly four fifths of them present only once. The sample consisted of peripheral blood. All receptors come from a man between 65 and 85 years old with active or convalescent COVID-19.

This chain uses TRBV5-8 with TRBJ1-4; 7 bases align to TRBD1. This CDR3 is 15 amino acids long. V dropped 4 bases and J dropped 6; count of bases not matched to a gene: 9. From germline, CDR1 is SGHTS and CDR2 YDEGEE. CDR3 DNA: TGTGCCAGCAGCCATAGGGGACAGATGGATGAAAAACTGTTTTTT. Encoded protein: CASSHRGQMDEKLFF.

This sequence joins TRBV6-6 and TRBJ2-3; 8 nucleotides match TRBD2. This CDR3 spans 14 amino acids. CDR1 and CDR2 from the germline V gene are MNHNY and SVGAGI (reference sequence). V shed 7 bases and J 0 bases; nucleotides not matched to a gene: 3. CDR3 loop: CASTPGGSTDTQYF. In DNA form, the CDR3 reads TGTGCCAGCACCCCGGGGGGGAGCACAGATACGCAGTATTTT.

The chain carries TRBV20-1 and TRBJ1-5, with D hard to call. V lost 3 bases and J 1 base, leaving 4 bases between the germline ends. The CDR3 runs to 12 residues. The germline V gene encodes CDR1 DFQATT and CDR2 SNEGSKA (reference sequence). The DNA for the CDR3 is TGCAGTGCTAGTCGGAGCAATCAGCCCCAGCATTTT. Amino acids: CSASRSNQPQHF.

This clone appeared once. The chain couples TRBV28 to TRBJ1-6, with unresolved D. Germline V gene sequence: CDR1 MDHEN, CDR2 SYDVKM. The germline V and J ends were trimmed by 2 bases and 6 bases, with 11 bases remaining between them. The CDR3 covers 15 residues. This CDR3 is CASSLPVRLNSPLHF. The CDR3 region has the DNA TGTGCCAGCAGTTTACCAGTACGCCTTAATTCACCCCTCCACTTT.

This chain uses TRBV7-2 with TRBJ2-5; 8 positions agree with TRBD1. J lost 6 bases, V lost 5 bases, and 8 bases had no gene match. The CDR3 loop spans 14 amino acids. The germline CDR1 and CDR2 sequences are SGHTA and FQGNSA. As DNA, the CDR3 is TGTGCCAGCAGCAGAGCAGACAGGGGCCAGACCCAGTACTTC. Translated, it gives CASSRADRGQTQYF.

This chain links TRBV11-2 with TRBJ2-1; no clear D. Germline CDR1 and CDR2: SGHAT and FQNNGV. Trimming cost V 0 bases and J 15 bases, with 15 bases left between them. The length of the CDR3 is 13 residues. Here the CDR3 reads CASSLDNWAGPFF. The CDR3 nucleotides read TGTGCCAGCAGCTTAGATAATTGGGCAGGCCCGTTCTTC.

This clone was seen ten or more times. The chain has TRBV5-1 and TRBJ2-2; 9 bases are shared with TRBD1. This CDR3 region has 17 residues. The J segment lost 7 bases and the V segment lost 2 bases, leaving 12 bases of the junction unmatched. Germline CDR1 SGHRS, CDR2 YFSETQ. The CDR3 bases are TGCGCCAGCAGCTTTAATTCCCGGGACAGGGCCGGCGGGGAGCTGTTTTTT. This gives the protein CASSFNSRDRAGGELFF. The variable domain in full, with the rest retrieved from reference TRBV5-1 and TRBJ2-2, is KAGVTQTPRYLIKTRGQQVTLSCSPISGHRSVSWYQQTPGQGLQFLFEYFSETQRNKGNFPGRFSGRQFSNSRSEMNVSTLELGDSALYLCASSFNSRDRAGGELFFGEGSRLTVL.

V is TRBV7-8 and J is TRBJ1-1; 7 bases are shared with TRBD1. The CDR3 is 15 residues long. V trimming: 5 bases; J trimming: 3 bases; junction bases outside the gene matches: 9. CDR1 is SGHVS, CDR2 FQNEAQ, per germline. DNA for the CDR3: TGTGCCAGCAGCCAAGGGGGCAGGGGGTACACTGAAGCTTTCTTT. Protein: CASSQGGRGYTEAFF.